This TCR beta chain was sequenced for a study of blood T cell repertoires in COVID-19. About the study: Researchers got acute and convalescent COVID-19 samples from the United States, Italy and Spain. From T cells, B-cell-depleted T cells, or PBMCs came the material, which was cDNA or gDNA.

CDR1 is KGHSH, CDR2 LQKENI, per germline. The ends lost 4 bases at V and 5 bases at J; junction bases unmatched: 6. The CDR3 is 16 residues long. Per the original methods: By means of reference gene primer amplification, nucleated cell counts were estimated. Libraries were prepared by immunoSEQ multiplex PCR; TCRdb keeps only in-frame clonotypes and omits some of them. The V and J calls and clone size were taken over from that table, and D and trimming were inferred from the DNA. The repertoire holds about half a million clones, with 80% to 90% as singletons. V gene TRBV18 combines with J gene TRBJ2-5; 14 bases align to TRBD2. Sequencing used peripheral blood. The clonotype was recovered from a human donor in a cohort sampled during active COVID-19. CDR3 region: CASSQGTSGGRETQYF. CDR3 sequence (DNA): TGTGCCAGCTCACAAGGGACTAGCGGGGGCAGGGAGACCCAGTACTTC.